The clone carrying this T cell receptor (beta chain) was observed at least ten times. Its antigen is currently unknown. These data belong to a study of T cells in Graves' hyperthyroidism and ophthalmopathy. Overall study: Blood from the periphery was taken at initial diagnosis, before any treatment. Study observations and caveats: Ophthalmopathy cases were set apart from stable hyperthyroidism by a 13 V-J model.

Germline loops: CDR1 SEHNR, CDR2 FQNEAQ (reference sequence). The CDR3 runs 12 residues. The V and J ends lost 5 bases and 8 bases respectively, with 12 bases between them. There were TCR beta CDR3 regions amplified from RNA transcripts. Researchers ran a first-round RT-PCR on the TCR CDR3 using the HTBI primer set. Via MiXCR, TCRdb re-called the multiplex PCR reads, giving one row per CDR3 protein. This table holds hundreds of thousands of distinct CDR3 sequences, under 15% found once. The TCR originated in a young man with Graves' ophthalmopathy. Source material: blood. This chain uses TRBV7-9 with TRBJ1-2; a possible D gene is TRBD1 (6 bases). CDR3 in amino acids: CASSTIGGGYTF. Here the CDR3 DNA reads TGTGCCAGCAGCACAATCGGGGGCGGCTACACCTTC. The entire variable domain, with the rest obtained from reference TRBV7-9 and TRBJ1-2, is as follows: DTGVSQNPRHKITKRGQNVTFRCDPISEHNRLYWYRQTLGQGPEFLTYFQNEAQLEKSRLLSDRFSAERPKGSFSTLEIQRTEQGDSAMYLCASSTIGGGYTFGSGTRLTVV.